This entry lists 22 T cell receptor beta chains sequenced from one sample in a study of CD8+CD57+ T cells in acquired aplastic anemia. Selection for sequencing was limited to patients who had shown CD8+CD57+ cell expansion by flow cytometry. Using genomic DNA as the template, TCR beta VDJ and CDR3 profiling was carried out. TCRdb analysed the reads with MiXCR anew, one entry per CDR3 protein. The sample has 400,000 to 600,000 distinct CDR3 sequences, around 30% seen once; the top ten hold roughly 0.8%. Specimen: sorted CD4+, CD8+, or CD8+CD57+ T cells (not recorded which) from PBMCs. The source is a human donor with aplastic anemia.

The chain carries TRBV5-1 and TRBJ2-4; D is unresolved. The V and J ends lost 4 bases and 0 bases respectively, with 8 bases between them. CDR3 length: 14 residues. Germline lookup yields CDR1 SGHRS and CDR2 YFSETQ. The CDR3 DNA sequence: TGCGCCAGCAGCCCCGACCTAGCCAAAAACATTCAGTACTTC. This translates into CASSPDLAKNIQYF.

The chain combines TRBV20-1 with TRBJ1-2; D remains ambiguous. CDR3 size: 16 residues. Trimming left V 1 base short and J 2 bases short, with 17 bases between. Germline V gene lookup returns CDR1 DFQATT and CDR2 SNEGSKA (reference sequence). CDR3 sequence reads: CSARGLAGPMNYGYTF. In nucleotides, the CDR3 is TGCAGTGCTAGAGGACTAGCGGGCCCAATGAACTATGGCTACACCTTC.

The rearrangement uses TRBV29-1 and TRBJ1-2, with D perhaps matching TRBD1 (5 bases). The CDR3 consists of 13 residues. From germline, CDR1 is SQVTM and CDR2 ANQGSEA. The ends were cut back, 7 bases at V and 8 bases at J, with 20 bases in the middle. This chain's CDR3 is CSERPSGTWGYTF. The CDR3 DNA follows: TGCAGCGAAAGACCCTCAGGGACCTGGGGCTACACCTTC.

The CDR3 DNA reads TGTGCCAGCAGCCAAGGTCCGCGGGGCTACGACTCCTACGAGCAGTACTTC. Encoded protein: CASSQGPRGYDSYEQYF. The V and J genes are TRBV3-1 and TRBJ2-7, with a possible D match to TRBD2 (6 bases). Germline CDR1 and CDR2: LGHDT and YNNKEL (reference sequence). The CDR3 length is 17 residues. V lost 1 base and J 0 bases, leaving 16 bases between the germline ends.

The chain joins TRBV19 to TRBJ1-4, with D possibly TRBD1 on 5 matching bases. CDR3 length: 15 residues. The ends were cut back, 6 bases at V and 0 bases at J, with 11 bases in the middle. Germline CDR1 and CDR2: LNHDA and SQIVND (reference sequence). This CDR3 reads CASRTDTATNEKLFF. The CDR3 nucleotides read TGTGCCAGTAGGACAGACACAGCAACTAATGAAAAACTGTTTTTT. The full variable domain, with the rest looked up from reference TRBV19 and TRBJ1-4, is DGGITQSPKYLFRKEGQNVTLSCEQNLNHDAMYWYRQDPGQGLRLIYYSQIVNDFQKGDIAEGYSVSREKKESFPLTVTSAQKNPTAFYLCASRTDTATNEKLFFGSGTQLSVL.

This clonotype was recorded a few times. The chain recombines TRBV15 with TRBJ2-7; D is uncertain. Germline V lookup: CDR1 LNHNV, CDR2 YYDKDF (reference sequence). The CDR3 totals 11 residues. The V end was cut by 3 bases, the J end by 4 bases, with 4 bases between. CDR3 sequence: CATSSGYEQYF. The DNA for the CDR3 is TGTGCCACCAGCAGTGGTTACGAGCAGTACTTC.

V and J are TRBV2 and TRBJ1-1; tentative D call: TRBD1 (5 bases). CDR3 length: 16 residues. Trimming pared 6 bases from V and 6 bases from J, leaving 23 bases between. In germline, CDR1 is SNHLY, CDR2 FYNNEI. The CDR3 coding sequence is TGTGCCAGCAGCTTAACTTCTCGTCAGGGAAGTGCTGAAGCTTTCTTT. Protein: CASSLTSRQGSAEAFF.

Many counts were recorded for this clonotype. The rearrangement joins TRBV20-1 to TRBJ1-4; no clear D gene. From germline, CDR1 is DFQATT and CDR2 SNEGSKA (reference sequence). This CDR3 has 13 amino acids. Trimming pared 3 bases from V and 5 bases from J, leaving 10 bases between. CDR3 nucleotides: TGCAGTGCTAGGCTGGAGGGCAATGAAAAACTGTTTTTT. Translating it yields CSARLEGNEKLFF.

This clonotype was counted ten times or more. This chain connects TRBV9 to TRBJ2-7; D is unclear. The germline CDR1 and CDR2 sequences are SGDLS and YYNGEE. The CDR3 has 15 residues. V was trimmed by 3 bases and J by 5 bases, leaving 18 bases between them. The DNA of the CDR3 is TGTGCCAGCAGCGCTCGCCCCGGAAGGGAAGACGAGCAGTACTTC. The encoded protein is CASSARPGREDEQYF.

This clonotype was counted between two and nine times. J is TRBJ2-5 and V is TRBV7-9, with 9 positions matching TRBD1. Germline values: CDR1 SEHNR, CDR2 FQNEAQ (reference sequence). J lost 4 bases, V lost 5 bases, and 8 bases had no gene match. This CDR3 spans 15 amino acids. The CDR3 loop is CASSDRDRVRETQYF. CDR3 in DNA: TGTGCCAGCAGCGACCGGGACAGGGTACGAGAGACCCAGTACTTC.

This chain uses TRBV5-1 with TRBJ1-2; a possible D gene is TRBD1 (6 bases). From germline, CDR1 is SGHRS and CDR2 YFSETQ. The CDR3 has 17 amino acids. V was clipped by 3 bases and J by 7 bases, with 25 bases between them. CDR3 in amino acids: CASSSGGGRSQEGGYTF. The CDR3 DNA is TGCGCCAGCAGCTCCGGGGGGGGCCGGAGTCAAGAGGGTGGCTACACCTTC.

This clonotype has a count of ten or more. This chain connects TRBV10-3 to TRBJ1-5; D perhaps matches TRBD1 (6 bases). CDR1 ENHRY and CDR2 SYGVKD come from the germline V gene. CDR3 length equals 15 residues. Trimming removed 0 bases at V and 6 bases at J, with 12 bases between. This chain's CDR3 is CAISESRQASQPQHF. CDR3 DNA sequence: TGTGCCATCAGTGAGTCCCGACAGGCGAGTCAGCCCCAGCATTTT.

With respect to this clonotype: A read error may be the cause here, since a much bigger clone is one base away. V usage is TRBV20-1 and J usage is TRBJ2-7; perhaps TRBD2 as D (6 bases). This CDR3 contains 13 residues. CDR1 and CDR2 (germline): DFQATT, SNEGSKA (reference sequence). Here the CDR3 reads CNAKTSGVDEQYF. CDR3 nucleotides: TGCAATGCCAAGACATCGGGAGTGGACGAGCAGTACTTC.

Written as DNA, the CDR3 is TGTGCCAGCAGCTCTAGCCGACAGGGAGCTGGGTGGGAGACCCAGTACTTC. This sequence encodes CASSSSRQGAGWETQYF. V and J are TRBV7-3 and TRBJ2-5, with 7 bases aligning to TRBD1. J gave up 5 bases and V 4 bases, and 16 bases lay outside the gene matches. Germline values: CDR1 SGHTA, CDR2 FQGTGA. The CDR3 covers 17 residues. Full variable domain (outside the CDR3, taken from reference TRBV7-3 and TRBJ2-5): GAGVSQTPSNKVTEKGKYVELRCDPISGHTALYWYRQSLGQGPEFLIYFQGTGAADDSGLPNDRFFAVRPEGSVSTLKIQRTERGDSAVYLCASSSSRQGAGWETQYFGPGTRLLVL.

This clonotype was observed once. CDR3 region: CAIQAEQFF. The CDR3, as DNA: TGTGCCATCCAAGCGGAGCAGTTCTTC. The V and J genes are TRBV10-3 and TRBJ2-1; D ambiguous. CDR1 ENHRY and CDR2 SYGVKD come from the germline V gene. The CDR3 extends over 9 amino acids. V was pared by 8 bases and J by 10 bases, with 6 bases between.

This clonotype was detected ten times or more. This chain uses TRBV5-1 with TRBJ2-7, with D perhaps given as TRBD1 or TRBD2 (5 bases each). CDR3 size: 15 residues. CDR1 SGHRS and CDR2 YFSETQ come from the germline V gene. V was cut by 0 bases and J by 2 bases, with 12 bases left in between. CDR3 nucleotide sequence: TGCGCCAGCAGCTTGGAAGGGACCTTCCCCTACGAGCAGTACTTC. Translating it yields CASSLEGTFPYEQYF.

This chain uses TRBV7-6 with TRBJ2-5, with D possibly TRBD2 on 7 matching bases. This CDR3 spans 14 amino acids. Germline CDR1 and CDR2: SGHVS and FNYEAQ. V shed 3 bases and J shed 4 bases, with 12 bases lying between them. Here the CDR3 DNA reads TGTGCCAGCAGCTTCGGGGGGCGCGGAGAGACCCAGTACTTC. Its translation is CASSFGGRGETQYF.

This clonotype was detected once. CDR3 nucleotides: TGTGCCAGTAGTATGACAGAATGGGGTCAGCCCCAGCATTTT. Amino acid sequence: CASSMTEWGQPQHF. V gene TRBV19 combines with J gene TRBJ1-5; tentatively, D is TRBD1 (5 bases). Per the germline V gene, CDR1 is LNHDA and CDR2 is SQIVND (reference sequence). V lost 3 bases and J 6 bases, leaving 12 bases between the germline ends. CDR3 size: 14 residues.

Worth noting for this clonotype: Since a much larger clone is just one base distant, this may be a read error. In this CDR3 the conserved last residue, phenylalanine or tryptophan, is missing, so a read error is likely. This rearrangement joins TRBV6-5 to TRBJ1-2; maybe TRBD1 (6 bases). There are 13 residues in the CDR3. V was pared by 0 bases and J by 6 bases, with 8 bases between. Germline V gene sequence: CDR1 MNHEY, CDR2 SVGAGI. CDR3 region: CASSYSDRNGYTL. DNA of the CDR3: TGTGCCAGCAGTTACTCGGACAGAAATGGCTACACCCTC.

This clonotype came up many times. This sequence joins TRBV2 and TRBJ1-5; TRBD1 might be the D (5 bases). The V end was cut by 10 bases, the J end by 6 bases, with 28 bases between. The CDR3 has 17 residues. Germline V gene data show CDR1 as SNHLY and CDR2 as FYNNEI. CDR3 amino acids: CAIGVRRGEVGGQPQHF. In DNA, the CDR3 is TGTGCCATCGGGGTCCGGAGAGGGGAAGTCGGCGGTCAGCCCCAGCATTTT.

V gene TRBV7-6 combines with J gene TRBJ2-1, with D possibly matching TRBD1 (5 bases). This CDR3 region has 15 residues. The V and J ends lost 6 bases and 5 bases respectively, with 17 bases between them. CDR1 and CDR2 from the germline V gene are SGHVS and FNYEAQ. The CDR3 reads CASSLRVQKNNEQFF. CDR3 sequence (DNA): TGTGCCAGCAGTCTCAGGGTGCAAAAAAACAATGAGCAGTTCTTC. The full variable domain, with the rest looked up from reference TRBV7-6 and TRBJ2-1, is GAGVSQSPRYKVTKRGQDVALRCDPISGHVSLYWYRQALGQGPEFLTYFNYEAQQDKSGLPNDRFSAERPEGSISTLTIQRTEQRDSAMYRCASSLRVQKNNEQFFGPGTRLTVL.

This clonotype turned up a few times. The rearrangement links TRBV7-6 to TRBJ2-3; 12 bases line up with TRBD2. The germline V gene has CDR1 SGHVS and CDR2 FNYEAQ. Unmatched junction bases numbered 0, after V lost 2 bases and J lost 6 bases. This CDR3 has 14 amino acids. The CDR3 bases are TGTGCCAGCAGCTTAACTAGCGGGGGGGATACGCAGTATTTT. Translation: CASSLTSGGDTQYF.